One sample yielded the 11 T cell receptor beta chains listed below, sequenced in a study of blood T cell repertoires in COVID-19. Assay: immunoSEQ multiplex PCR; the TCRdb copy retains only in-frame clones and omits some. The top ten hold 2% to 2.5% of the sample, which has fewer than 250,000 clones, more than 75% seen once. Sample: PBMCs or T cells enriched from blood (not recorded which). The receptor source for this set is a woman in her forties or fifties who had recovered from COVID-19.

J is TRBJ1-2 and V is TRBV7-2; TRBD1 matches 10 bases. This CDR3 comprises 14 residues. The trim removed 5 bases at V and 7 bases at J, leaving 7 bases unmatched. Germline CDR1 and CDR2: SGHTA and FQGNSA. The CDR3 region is CASSPGQGESGYTF. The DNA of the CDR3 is TGTGCCAGCAGCCCAGGACAGGGGGAGAGTGGCTACACCTTC.

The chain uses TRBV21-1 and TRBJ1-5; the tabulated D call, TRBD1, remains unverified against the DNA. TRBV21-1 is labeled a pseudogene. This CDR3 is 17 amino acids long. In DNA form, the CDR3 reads TGTGCCAGCAGTTTACTCAGGACAGGCGGTAGCAATCAGCCCCAGCATTTT. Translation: CASSLLRTGGSNQPQHF.

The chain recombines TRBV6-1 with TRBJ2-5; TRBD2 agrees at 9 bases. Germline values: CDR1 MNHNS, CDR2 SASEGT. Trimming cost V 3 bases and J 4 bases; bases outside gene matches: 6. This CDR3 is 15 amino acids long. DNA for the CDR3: TGTGCCAGCAGTGAGGGAGGGACTAGCACAGAGACCCAGTACTTC. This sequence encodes CASSEGGTSTETQYF.

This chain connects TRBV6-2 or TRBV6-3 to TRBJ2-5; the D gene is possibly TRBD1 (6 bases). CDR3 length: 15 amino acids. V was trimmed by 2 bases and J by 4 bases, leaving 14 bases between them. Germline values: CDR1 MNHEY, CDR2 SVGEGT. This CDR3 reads CASSYTWTEIETQYF. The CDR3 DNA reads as TGTGCCAGCAGTTACACCTGGACAGAGATAGAGACCCAGTACTTC.

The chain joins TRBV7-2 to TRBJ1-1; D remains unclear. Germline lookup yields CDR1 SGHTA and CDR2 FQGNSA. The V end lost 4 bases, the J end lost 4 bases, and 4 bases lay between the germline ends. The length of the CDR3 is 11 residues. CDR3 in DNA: TGTGCCAGCAGCTCCCTCACTGAAGCTTTCTTT. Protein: CASSSLTEAFF.

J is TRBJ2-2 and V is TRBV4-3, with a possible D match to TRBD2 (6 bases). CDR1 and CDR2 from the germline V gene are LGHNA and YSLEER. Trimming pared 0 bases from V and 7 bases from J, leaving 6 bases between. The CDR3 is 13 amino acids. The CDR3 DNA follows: TGCGCCAGCAGCCAAGATAGCGGCGGGGAGCTGTTTTTT. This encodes CASSQDSGGELFF.

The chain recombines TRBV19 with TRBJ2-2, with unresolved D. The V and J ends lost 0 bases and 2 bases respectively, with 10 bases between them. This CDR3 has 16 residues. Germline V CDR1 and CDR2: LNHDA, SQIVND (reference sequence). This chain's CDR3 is CASSIDSQINTGELFF. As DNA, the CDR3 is TGTGCCAGTAGTATAGACTCACAGATAAACACCGGGGAGCTGTTTTTT.

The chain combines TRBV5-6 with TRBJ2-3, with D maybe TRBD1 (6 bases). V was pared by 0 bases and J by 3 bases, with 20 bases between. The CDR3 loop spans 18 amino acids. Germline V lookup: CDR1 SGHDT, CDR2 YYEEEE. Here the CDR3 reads CASSLEAGALLLTDTQYF. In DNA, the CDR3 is TGTGCCAGCAGCTTGGAGGCAGGGGCCTTACTACTGACAGATACGCAGTATTTT.

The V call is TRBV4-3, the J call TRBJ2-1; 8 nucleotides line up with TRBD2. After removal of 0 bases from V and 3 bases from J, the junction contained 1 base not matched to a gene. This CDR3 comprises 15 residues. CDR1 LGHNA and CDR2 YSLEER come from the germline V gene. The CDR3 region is CASSQEGLDYNEQFF. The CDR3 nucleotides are TGCGCCAGCAGCCAAGAGGGACTAGACTACAATGAGCAGTTCTTC.

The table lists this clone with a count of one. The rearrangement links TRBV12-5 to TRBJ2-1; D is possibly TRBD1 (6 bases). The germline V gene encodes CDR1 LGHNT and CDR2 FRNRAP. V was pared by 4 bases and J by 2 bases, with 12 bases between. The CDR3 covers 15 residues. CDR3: CASGWGTTTYNEQFF. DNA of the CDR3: TGTGCTAGTGGTTGGGGGACAACCACCTACAATGAGCAGTTCTTC. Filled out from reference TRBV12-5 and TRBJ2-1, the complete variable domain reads DARVTQTPRHKVTEMGQEVTMRCQPILGHNTVFWYRQTMMQGLELLAYFRNRAPLDDSGMPKDRFSAEMPDATLATLKIQPSEPRDSAVYFCASGWGTTTYNEQFFGPGTRLTVL.

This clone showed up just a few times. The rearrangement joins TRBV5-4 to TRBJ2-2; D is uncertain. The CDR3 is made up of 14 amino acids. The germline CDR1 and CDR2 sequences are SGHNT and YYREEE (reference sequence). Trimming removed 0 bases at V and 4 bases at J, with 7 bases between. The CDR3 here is CASSLGARTGELFF. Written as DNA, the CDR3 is TGTGCCAGCAGCTTGGGCGCGCGCACCGGGGAGCTGTTTTTT.